The source of this T cell receptor (beta chain) is a study of cytomegalovirus exposure and HLA in healthy donors. As for this clone: Its cognate antigen is unknown.

Healthy people donating bone marrow made up the donors. The PCR had 60 Vbeta and 13 Jbeta primers. Produced via immunoSEQ multiplex PCR; TCRdb's table is partial and in-frame only. The sample consists of approximately 220,000 clones, approximately 80% of them appearing once. Study outcomes and limitations: Later on, analysis showed that most CMV-associated TCR beta chains appeared to be HLA-restricted.

Germline lookup yields CDR1 MGHRA and CDR2 YSYEKL. The CDR3 is 16 amino acids. Trimming pared 4 bases from V and 0 bases from J, leaving 15 bases between. Sequenced input: PBMCs. The chain joins TRBV4-1 to TRBJ1-1; tentative D call: TRBD1 (6 bases). The sequence came from a man aged 25 to 45 in good health and CMV-seronegative. DNA of the CDR3: TGCGCCAGCAGCCGCCGGGTGGGGGCCATGAACACTGAAGCTTTCTTT. It specifies CASSRRVGAMNTEAFF.